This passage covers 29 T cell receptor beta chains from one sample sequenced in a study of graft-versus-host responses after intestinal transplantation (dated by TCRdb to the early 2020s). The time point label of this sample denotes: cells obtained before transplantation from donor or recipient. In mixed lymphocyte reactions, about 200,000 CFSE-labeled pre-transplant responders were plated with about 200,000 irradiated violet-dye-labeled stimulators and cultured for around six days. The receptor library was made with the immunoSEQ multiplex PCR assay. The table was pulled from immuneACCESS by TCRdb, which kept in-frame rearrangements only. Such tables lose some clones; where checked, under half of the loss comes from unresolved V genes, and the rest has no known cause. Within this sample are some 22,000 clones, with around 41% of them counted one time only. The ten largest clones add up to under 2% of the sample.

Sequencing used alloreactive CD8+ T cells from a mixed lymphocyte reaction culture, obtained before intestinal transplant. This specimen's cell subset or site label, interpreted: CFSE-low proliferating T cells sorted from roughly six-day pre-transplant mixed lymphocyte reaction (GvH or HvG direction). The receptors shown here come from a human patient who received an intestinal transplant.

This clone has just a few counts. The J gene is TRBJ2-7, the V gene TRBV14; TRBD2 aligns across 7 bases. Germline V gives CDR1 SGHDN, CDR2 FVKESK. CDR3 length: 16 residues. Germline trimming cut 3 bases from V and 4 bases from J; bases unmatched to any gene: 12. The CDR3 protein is CASSHGLAEHLYEQYF. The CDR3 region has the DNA TGTGCCAGCAGCCACGGGCTAGCGGAGCACCTATACGAGCAGTACTTC.

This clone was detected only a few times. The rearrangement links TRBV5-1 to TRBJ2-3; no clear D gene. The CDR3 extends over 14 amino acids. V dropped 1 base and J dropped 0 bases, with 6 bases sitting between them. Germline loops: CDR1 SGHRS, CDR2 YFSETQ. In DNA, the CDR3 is TGCGCCAGCAGCTTGAGGGCAAGCACAGATACGCAGTATTTT. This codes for CASSLRASTDTQYF.

As DNA, the CDR3 is TGCGCCAGCAGCTTTTATGGCGGGAGTTCCTACGAGCAGTACTTC. Translated: CASSFYGGSSYEQYF. V usage is TRBV5-1 and J usage is TRBJ2-7; 7 bases map to TRBD2. J lost 1 base, V lost 2 bases, and 6 bases had no gene match. Germline V gene lookup returns CDR1 SGHRS and CDR2 YFSETQ. CDR3 size: 15 residues.

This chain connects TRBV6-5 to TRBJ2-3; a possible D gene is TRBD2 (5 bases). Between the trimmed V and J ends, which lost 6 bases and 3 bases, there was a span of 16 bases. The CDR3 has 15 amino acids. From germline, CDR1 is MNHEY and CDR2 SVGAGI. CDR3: CASRTIGIGTDTQYF. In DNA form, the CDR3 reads TGTGCCAGCAGGACTATAGGTATCGGGACAGATACGCAGTATTTT.

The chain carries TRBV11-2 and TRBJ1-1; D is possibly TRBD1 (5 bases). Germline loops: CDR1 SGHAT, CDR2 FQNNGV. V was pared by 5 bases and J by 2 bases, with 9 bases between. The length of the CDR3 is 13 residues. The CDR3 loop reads CASSPDSNTEAFF. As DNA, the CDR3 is TGTGCCAGCAGCCCAGACAGTAACACTGAAGCTTTCTTT.

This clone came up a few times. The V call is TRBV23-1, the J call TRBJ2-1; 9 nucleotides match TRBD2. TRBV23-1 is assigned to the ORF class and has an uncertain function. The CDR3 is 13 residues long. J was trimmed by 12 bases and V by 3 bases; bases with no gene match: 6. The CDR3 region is CASSQGSGRRQFF. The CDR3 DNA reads TGCGCCAGCAGTCAGGGGAGCGGGAGGCGGCAGTTCTTC.

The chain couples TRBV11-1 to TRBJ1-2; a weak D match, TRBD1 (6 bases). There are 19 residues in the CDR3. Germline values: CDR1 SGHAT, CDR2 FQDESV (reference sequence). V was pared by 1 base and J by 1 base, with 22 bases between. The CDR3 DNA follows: TGTGCCAGCAGCTTAGAGGGGGGAGTAGACCCTGTGGTTAACTATGGCTACACCTTC. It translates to CASSLEGGVDPVVNYGYTF.

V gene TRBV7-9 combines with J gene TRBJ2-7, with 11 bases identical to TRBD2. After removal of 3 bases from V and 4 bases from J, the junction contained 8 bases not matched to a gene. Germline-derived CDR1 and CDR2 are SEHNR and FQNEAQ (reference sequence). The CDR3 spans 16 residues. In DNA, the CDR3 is TGTGCCAGCAGCTTGGCGGAGGGGACTAGCGGATACGAGCAGTACTTC. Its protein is CASSLAEGTSGYEQYF.

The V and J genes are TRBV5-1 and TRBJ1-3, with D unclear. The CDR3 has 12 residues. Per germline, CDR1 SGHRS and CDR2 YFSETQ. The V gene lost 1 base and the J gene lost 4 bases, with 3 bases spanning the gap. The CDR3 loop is CASSLPGNTIYF. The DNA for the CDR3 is TGCGCCAGCAGCTTGCCAGGAAACACCATATATTTT.

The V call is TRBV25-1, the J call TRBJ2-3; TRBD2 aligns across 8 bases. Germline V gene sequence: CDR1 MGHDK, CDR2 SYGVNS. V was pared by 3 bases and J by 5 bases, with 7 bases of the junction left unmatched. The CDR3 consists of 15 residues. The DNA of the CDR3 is TGTGCCAGCAGTGATTTGGGACTAGTAAAAGATACGCAGTATTTT. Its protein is CASSDLGLVKDTQYF.

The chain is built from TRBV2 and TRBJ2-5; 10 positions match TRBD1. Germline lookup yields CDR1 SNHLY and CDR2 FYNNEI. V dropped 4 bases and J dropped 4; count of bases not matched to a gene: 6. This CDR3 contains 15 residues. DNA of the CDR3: TGTGCCAGCAGTGCCTGGACAGGGGGAAGAGAGACCCAGTACTTC. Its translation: CASSAWTGGRETQYF.

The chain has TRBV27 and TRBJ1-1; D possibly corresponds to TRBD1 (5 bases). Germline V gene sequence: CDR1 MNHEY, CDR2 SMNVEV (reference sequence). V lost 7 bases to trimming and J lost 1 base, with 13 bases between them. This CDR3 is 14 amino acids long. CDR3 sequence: CASNLLTGNTEAFF. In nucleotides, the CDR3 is TGTGCCAGCAACCTGCTCACAGGGAACACTGAAGCTTTCTTT.

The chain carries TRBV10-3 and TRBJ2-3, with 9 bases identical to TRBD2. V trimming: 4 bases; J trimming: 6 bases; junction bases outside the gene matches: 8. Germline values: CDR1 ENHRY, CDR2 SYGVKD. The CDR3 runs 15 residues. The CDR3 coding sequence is TGTGCCATCAGTGTAGGAGCGGGAGGTTTGGATACGCAGTATTTT. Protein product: CAISVGAGGLDTQYF.

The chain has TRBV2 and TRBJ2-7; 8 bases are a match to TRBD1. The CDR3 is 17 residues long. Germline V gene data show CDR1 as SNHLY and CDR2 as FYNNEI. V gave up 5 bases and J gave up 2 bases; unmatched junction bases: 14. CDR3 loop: CASSSLAGGRIAYEQYF. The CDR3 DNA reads TGTGCCAGCAGTTCCCTGGCAGGGGGCAGAATCGCCTACGAGCAGTACTTC.

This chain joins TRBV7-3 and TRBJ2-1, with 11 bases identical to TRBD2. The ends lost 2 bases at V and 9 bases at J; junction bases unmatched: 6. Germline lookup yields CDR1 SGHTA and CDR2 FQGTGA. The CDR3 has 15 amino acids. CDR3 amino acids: CASSLRASGRSEQFF. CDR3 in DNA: TGTGCCAGCAGCTTACGCGCTAGCGGGAGGTCTGAGCAGTTCTTC.

CDR3 nucleotides: TGCGCCAGCAGCTTGACAGTCCAAGAGACCCAGTACTTC. Translated: CASSLTVQETQYF. The rearrangement joins TRBV5-1 to TRBJ2-5; D remains unclear. The V end was cut by 1 base, the J end by 1 base, with 5 bases between. Germline V gene sequence: CDR1 SGHRS, CDR2 YFSETQ. The CDR3 contains 13 residues.

The CDR3 protein is CASSLVRGSTTGNEQFF. The CDR3 DNA is TGTGCCAGCAGCTTGGTGAGGGGCAGCACGACGGGCAATGAGCAGTTCTTC. The chain is built from TRBV5-6 and TRBJ2-1; D tentatively fits TRBD1 or TRBD2 (5 bases each). The germline V gene encodes CDR1 SGHDT and CDR2 YYEEEE. The CDR3 has 17 residues. V lost 0 bases to trimming and J lost 6 bases, with 19 bases between them. The entire variable domain, with the rest obtained from reference TRBV5-6 and TRBJ2-1, is as follows: DAGVTQSPTHLIKTRGQQVTLRCSPKSGHDTVSWYQQALGQGPQFIFQYYEEEERQRGNFPDRFSGHQFPNYSSELNVNALLLGDSALYLCASSLVRGSTTGNEQFFGPGTRLTVL.

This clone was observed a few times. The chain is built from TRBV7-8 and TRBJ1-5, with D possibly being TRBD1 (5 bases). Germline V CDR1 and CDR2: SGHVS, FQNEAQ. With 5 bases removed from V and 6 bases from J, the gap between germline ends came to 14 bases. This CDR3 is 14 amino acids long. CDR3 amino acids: CASSPRGMVQPQHF. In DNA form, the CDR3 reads TGTGCCAGCAGCCCCCGGGGGATGGTTCAGCCCCAGCATTTT. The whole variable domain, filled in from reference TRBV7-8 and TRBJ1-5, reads GAGVSQSPRYKVAKRGQDVALRCDPISGHVSLFWYQQALGQGPEFLTYFQNEAQLDKSGLPSDRFFAERPEGSVSTLKIQRTQQEDSAVYLCASSPRGMVQPQHFGDGTRLSIL.

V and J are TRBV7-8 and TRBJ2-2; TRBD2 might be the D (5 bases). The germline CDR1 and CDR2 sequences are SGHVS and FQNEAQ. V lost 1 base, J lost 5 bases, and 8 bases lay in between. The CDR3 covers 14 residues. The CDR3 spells CASSLVGGTGELFF. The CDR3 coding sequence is TGTGCCAGCAGCTTAGTTGGCGGGACCGGGGAGCTGTTTTTT.

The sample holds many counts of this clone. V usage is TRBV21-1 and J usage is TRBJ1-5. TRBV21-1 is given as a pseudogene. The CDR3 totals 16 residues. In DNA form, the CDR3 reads TGTGCCAGCAGCAAAGGGATCCCTAAACCCAATCAGCCCCAGCATTTT. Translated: CASSKGIPKPNQPQHF.

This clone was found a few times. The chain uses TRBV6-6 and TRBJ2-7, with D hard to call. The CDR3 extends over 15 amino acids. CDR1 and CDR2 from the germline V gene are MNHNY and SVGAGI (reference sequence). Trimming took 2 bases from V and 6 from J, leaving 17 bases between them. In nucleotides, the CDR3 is TGTGCCAGCAGTTACGCTGGCTTGGGTGTCGGCGAGCAGTACTTC. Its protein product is CASSYAGLGVGEQYF.

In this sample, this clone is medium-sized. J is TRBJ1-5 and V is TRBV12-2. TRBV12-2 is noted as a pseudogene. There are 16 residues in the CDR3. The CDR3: CASRLAQHRANQPQHF. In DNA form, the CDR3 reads TGTGCAAGTCGCTTAGCCCAGCACCGCGCCAATCAGCCCCAGCATTTT.

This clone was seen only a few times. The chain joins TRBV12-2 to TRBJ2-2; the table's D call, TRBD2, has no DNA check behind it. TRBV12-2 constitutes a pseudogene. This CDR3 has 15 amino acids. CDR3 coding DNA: TGTGCAGGACTACCTAGCGGGAGGGCCGCCGGGGAGCTGTTTTTT. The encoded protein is CAGLPSGRAAGELFF.

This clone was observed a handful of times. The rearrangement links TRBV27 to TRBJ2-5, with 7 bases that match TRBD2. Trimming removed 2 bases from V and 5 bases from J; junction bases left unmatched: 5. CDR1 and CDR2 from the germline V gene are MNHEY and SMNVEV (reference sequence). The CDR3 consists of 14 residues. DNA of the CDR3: TGTGCCAGCAGTTTAAGGTTGGGGGGGGAGACCCAGTACTTC. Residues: CASSLRLGGETQYF.

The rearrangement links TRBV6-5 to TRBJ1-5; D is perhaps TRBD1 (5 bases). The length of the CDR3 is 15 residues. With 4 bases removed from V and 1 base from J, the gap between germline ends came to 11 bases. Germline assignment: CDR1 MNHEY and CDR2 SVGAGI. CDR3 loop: CASSFSGGSNQPQHF. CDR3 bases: TGTGCCAGCAGTTTCTCGGGGGGGAGCAATCAGCCCCAGCATTTT.

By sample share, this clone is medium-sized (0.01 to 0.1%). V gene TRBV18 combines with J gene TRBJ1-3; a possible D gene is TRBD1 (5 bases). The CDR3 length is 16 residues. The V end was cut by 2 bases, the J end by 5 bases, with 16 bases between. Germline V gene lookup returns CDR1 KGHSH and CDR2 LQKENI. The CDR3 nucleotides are TGTGCCAGCTCACCATTTGACAGTCTCTGGAGAAACACCATATATTTT. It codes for CASSPFDSLWRNTIYF.

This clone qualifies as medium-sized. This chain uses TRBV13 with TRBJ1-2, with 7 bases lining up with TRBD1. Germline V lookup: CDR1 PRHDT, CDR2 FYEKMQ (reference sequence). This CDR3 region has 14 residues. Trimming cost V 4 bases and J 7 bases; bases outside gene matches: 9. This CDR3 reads CASSSRQGLSGYTF. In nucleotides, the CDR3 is TGTGCCAGCAGCTCTCGACAGGGTTTAAGTGGCTACACCTTC.

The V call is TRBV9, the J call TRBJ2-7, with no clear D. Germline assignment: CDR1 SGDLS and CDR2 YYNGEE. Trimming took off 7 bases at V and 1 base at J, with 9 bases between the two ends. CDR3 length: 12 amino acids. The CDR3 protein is CASGRGSYEQYF. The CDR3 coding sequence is TGTGCCAGCGGCCGAGGATCCTACGAGCAGTACTTC.

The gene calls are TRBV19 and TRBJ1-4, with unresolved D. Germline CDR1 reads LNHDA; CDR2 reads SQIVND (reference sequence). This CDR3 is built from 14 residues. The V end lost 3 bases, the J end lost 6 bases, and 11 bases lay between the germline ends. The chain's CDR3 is CASSIRMWDEKLFF. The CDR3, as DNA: TGTGCCAGTAGTATCCGGATGTGGGATGAAAAACTGTTTTTT. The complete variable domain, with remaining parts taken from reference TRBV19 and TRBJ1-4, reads DGGITQSPKYLFRKEGQNVTLSCEQNLNHDAMYWYRQDPGQGLRLIYYSQIVNDFQKGDIAEGYSVSREKKESFPLTVTSAQKNPTAFYLCASSIRMWDEKLFFGSGTQLSVL.